This T cell receptor beta chain was documented in a study of cytomegalovirus exposure and HLA in healthy donors. Study-wide findings and caveats: According to a later analysis, donors in an Asian-associated ancestry cluster reportedly had fewer N-insertions than the 666-donor mean. Later analysis identified a missense DCLRE1C variant that was linked to TCR beta V- and J-gene trimming. The study listed roughly 160 cytomegalovirus-associated TCR beta chains.

PCR involved 60 Vbeta and 13 Jbeta primers. Per the original data handling: Roughly 11 million shared chains were among about 80 million unique TCR beta chains counted in a later analysis. Generated by immunoSEQ multiplex PCR, the TCRdb table keeps only in-frame clones and is missing some. The V and J calls and clone size come from that table; D and trimming were worked out from the DNA. The record lists over 100,000 clones, of which the ten most abundant hold approximately 1.8%. The CDR3 runs to 16 residues. The V segment lost 2 bases and the J segment 4 bases; nucleotides outside the gene matches: 10. Germline V lookup: CDR1 GTSNPN, CDR2 SVGIG (reference sequence). Comments on this clone: The antigen is undetermined.

The clonotype originates from a young man in good health and CMV-seronegative. The chain uses TRBV30 and TRBJ2-7, with 11 positions matching TRBD1. Sequenced: PBMCs. The CDR3, as DNA: TGTGCCTGGAGTTATCATGGGACAGGGGGATGGTACGAGCAGTACTTC. This translates into CAWSYHGTGGWYEQYF.